The source of this T cell receptor (beta chain) is a study of CD8 T cells in Susac syndrome. An input of 0.5 to 1 ug of RNA was subjected to reverse transcription using random hexamers. It was immunoSEQ multiplex PCR that amplified TCR beta CDR3 across 54 Vbeta and 13 Jbeta. TCRdb processed the immunoSEQ multiplex PCR reads anew with MiXCR; each CDR3 protein has one entry. The sample lists 180,000 or so distinct CDR3 sequences, more than 90% occurring once. Per the germline V gene, CDR1 is KGHDR and CDR2 is SFDVKD. This CDR3 has 13 amino acids. V dropped 4 bases and J dropped 9 bases, with 12 bases sitting between them. The authors carried out high-throughput sequencing of TCR beta. They applied it to CD8+ and CD4+ T cells obtained from blood. Relapsing-remitting disease, either stable or active, was present in the multiple sclerosis controls, who were treatment-naive patients. It was negative isolation that provided the CD8+ and CD4+ T cells, whereas TEMRA cells were enriched by FACS.

The sequenced sample consisted of CD4+ T cells from PBMCs. J is TRBJ1-5 and V is TRBV24-1; D gene unclear. The clonotype originates from a human donor with multiple sclerosis. CDR3 bases: TGTGCCACCAGTGACGACCGATTTGGGCCCCAGCATTTT. Amino acids: CATSDDRFGPQHF.